These 30 T cell receptor beta chains came from one sample sequenced in a study of T cells in women clearing cervical HPV infection. Here immunoSEQ multiplex PCR was the method, and the copy in TCRdb shows in-frame clones only, minus some. The sample data list approximately 35,000 clones. Sequenced material: blood buffy coat. Receptors were obtained from a woman between 18 and 75 years old with a cervical HPV16 infection that either progressed to CIN3+ or cleared (not recorded which).

Worth noting for this clone: With the read ending 3 residues before the CDR3 end, the germline J gene is used to fill in that end. V usage is TRBV7-6 and J usage is TRBJ2-3, with D tentatively TRBD2 (5 bases). Trimming removed 4 bases from V and 6 bases from J, with 11 bases in between. The CDR3 contains 13 residues. Germline CDR1 and CDR2: SGHVS and FNYEAQ. Incomplete CDR3 DNA: TGTGCCAGCAGCTCCCGGACTCCCGATACG. Encoded protein: CASSSRTPDT. The entire CDR3 protein reads CASSSRTPDTQYF.

Worth noting for this clone: The CDR3 is cut off 3 residues early in the read; its end comes from the germline J gene. The chain carries TRBV6-1 and TRBJ2-5; 13 positions match TRBD2. The CDR3 is 18 amino acids. Germline CDR1 reads MNHNS; CDR2 reads SASEGT. V dropped 0 bases and J dropped 2; count of bases not matched to a gene: 6. The CDR3 here is CASSEARLAGGVQETQYF. The sequenced CDR3 bases are TGTGCCAGCAGTGAAGCCCGACTAGCGGGAGGCGTTCAAGAGACC.

About this clone: The CDR3 end falls 3 residues outside the read, so it is completed with the germline J gene. The rearrangement joins TRBV3-1 (or the pseudogene TRBV3-2) to TRBJ2-2; D remains ambiguous. From germline, CDR1 is LGHDT and CDR2 YNNKEL (reference sequence). V lost 1 base and J 7 bases, leaving 10 bases between the germline ends. The CDR3 length is 14 residues. The CDR3 sequence is CASSQGAFRGELFF. The DNA read from the CDR3 is TGTGCCAGCAGCCAAGGGGCTTTCCGCGGGGAG.

Turning to this clone: The read terminates 3 residues before the CDR3 end, so the remaining end is supplied by the germline J gene. This sequence joins TRBV20-1 and TRBJ2-3; 11 nucleotides align to TRBD2. The CDR3 is 16 residues long. The V segment lost 1 base and the J segment 6 bases; nucleotides outside the gene matches: 9. The V gene's germline CDR1 is DFQATT and CDR2 SNEGSKA (reference sequence). The CDR3 protein is CSARAPGLADEDTQYF. The CDR3 bases that were read are TGCAGTGCTAGAGCCCCGGGACTAGCGGATGAGGATACG.

Comment on this clone: The CDR3 extends 3 residues past the end of the read, so its final part is completed from the germline J gene. The chain combines TRBV18 with TRBJ1-1; 7 nucleotides match TRBD1. Germline trimming cut 4 bases from V and 4 bases from J; bases unmatched to any gene: 6. Per the germline V gene, CDR1 is KGHSH and CDR2 is LQKENI. The CDR3 runs to 14 residues. CDR3 sequence reads: CASSREGAGTEAFF. The covered CDR3 bases are TGTGCCAGCTCACGAGAGGGGGCCGGCACTGAA. Full variable domain (outside the CDR3, taken from reference TRBV18 and TRBJ1-1): NAGVMQNPRHLVRRRGQEARLRCSPMKGHSHVYWYRQLPEEGLKFMVYLQKENIIDESGMPKERFSAEFPKEGPSILRIQQVVRGDSAAYFCASSREGAGTEAFFGQGTRLTVV.

To note about this clone: Read sequence stops 3 residues before the CDR3 end, and the germline J gene provides the missing end. The rearrangement joins TRBV30 to TRBJ1-4, with a possible D match to TRBD1 (6 bases). Looked up from germline, CDR1 is GTSNPN and CDR2 is SVGIG (reference sequence). This CDR3 spans 14 amino acids. V dropped 4 bases and J dropped 8 bases, with 17 bases sitting between them. The covered CDR3 bases are TGTGCCTGGATACCAGCAGGGGTGGTGGAAAAA. As protein: CAWIPAGVVEK. The whole CDR3 reads CAWIPAGVVEKLFF.

Comment on this clone: At one boundary the junction diverges from the germline segment, which might be a read error. The DNA ends 3 residues before the CDR3 does, and the rest of the CDR3 is filled in from the germline J gene. V and J are TRBV14 and TRBJ2-7, with D tentatively TRBD1 (6 bases). Germline lookup yields CDR1 SGHDN and CDR2 FVKESK. This CDR3 is 14 amino acids long. The CDR3 here is CASSHHRASNEQYF. Partial CDR3 DNA: TGTGCCAGCAGCCACCACAGGGCCTCCAACGAG.

The CDR3 sequence: CASSLWDRVTEAFF. CDR3 DNA (partial): TGTGCCAGCAGCTTGTGGGACAGGGTCACTGAA. The chain uses TRBV5-6 and TRBJ1-1; 9 bases are a match to TRBD1. The CDR3 end lies 3 residues beyond the end of the read and is filled in from the germline J gene. This CDR3 region has 14 residues. Trimming took 1 base from V and 4 from J; bases not matched to a gene: 2. The germline V gene encodes CDR1 SGHDT and CDR2 YYEEEE.

Incomplete CDR3 DNA: TGTGCCAGCAGCCGACAGAGAAGGTCCTACGAG. This gives the protein CASSRQRRSYE. The CDR3, in full, reads CASSRQRRSYEQYF. The rearrangement uses TRBV14 and TRBJ2-7, with D tentatively TRBD1 (5 bases). The CDR3 end lies 3 residues beyond the end of the read and is filled in from the germline J gene. CDR3 length equals 14 residues. Deletions cut 4 bases from V and 1 base from J, with 11 bases between. CDR1 is SGHDN and CDR2 is FVKESK in the germline V gene.

In the case of this clone: The CDR3 end is not reached by the read, which stops 3 residues before it; the germline J gene fills it in. The chain employs TRBV19 and TRBJ1-6; TRBD1 matches 7 bases. Germline V gene sequence: CDR1 LNHDA, CDR2 SQIVND (reference sequence). Losses at the gene ends were 5 bases for V and 8 bases for J; bases not matched to a gene: 3. CDR3 size: 13 residues. The part of the CDR3 DNA that was read is TGTGCCAGTAGTGCGCAGGGGGATTCACCC. Translated: CASSAQGDSP. The whole CDR3 protein reads CASSAQGDSPLHF.

This CDR3 is CASSPRTGPSSYEQYF. The sequenced CDR3 bases are TGTGCCAGCAGCCCGCGGACAGGGCCGAGCTCCTACGAG. This chain joins TRBV4-2 and TRBJ2-7; 8 bases align to TRBD1. The read terminates 3 residues before the CDR3 end, so the remaining end is supplied by the germline J gene. Trimming at V came to 4 bases and at J to 0 bases, leaving 8 bases not matched to a gene. This CDR3 is built from 16 residues. The germline gives CDR1 LGHNA, CDR2 YNFKEQ.

To note about this clone: The CDR3 is cut off 3 residues early in the read; its end comes from the germline J gene. Different DNA sequences within this sample yield the same CDR3. This sequence joins TRBV18 and TRBJ1-1; D possibly corresponds to TRBD1 (6 bases). The ends were cut back, 4 bases at V and 3 bases at J, with 12 bases in the middle. The CDR3 runs 14 residues. Germline CDR1 KGHSH, CDR2 LQKENI. CDR3 loop: CASSRNTGYTEAFF. The CDR3 bases that were read are TGTGCCAGCTCACGAAATACAGGGTACACTGAA.

A remark on this clone: The observed sequence ends 3 residues before the CDR3 terminus, with the missing tail filled in from the germline J gene. The J gene is TRBJ2-3, the V gene TRBV5-1; the match to TRBD2 covers 12 bases. Trimming at V came to 6 bases and at J to 5 bases, leaving 10 bases not matched to a gene. This CDR3 comprises 16 residues. Looked up from germline, CDR1 is SGHRS and CDR2 is YFSETQ. CDR3 loop: CASKSPSGGAGDTQYF. CDR3 DNA (partial): TGCGCCAGCAAGTCCCCTAGCGGGGGGGCCGGAGATACG.

With regard to this clone: The read gets to within 3 residues of the CDR3 end, and the germline J gene fills in the rest. The rearrangement uses TRBV5-1 and TRBJ2-5, with 10 bases matching TRBD2. The CDR3 has 17 amino acids. CDR1 is SGHRS and CDR2 is YFSETQ in the germline V gene. V dropped 3 bases and J dropped 6; count of bases not matched to a gene: 14. The covered CDR3 bases are TGCGCCAGCAGCTCCGAAACGAGCGGGAGGGCCATAAAGACC. Translation: CASSSETSGRAIKT. In full, the CDR3 is CASSSETSGRAIKTQYF.

As regards this clone: With the read ending 3 residues before the CDR3 end, the germline J gene is used to fill in that end. This rearrangement joins TRBV5-1 to TRBJ2-2, with TRBD2 matching 11 bases. Germline CDR1 reads SGHRS; CDR2 reads YFSETQ. The CDR3 has 18 residues. Losses at the gene ends were 1 base for V and 1 base for J; bases not matched to a gene: 6. This chain's CDR3 is CASSLNLAGGGNTGELFF. CDR3 DNA, as far as it was read: TGCGCCAGCAGCTTGAACCTAGCGGGAGGTGGGAACACCGGGGAG.

About this clone: With the read ending 3 residues before the CDR3 end, the germline J gene is used to fill in that end. The chain carries TRBV19 and TRBJ2-4, with TRBD1 matching over 7 bases. Per germline, CDR1 LNHDA and CDR2 SQIVND (reference sequence). The CDR3 contains 15 residues. CDR3 DNA (partial): TGTGCCAGTACCCTACGCCCTGGACAGGTTTACCGT. This translates into CASTLRPGQVYR. The full CDR3 sequence reads CASTLRPGQVYRQYF.

CDR3 DNA, as far as it was read: TGTGCCAGCAGCTTCCAGGGGACCTACGAG. It encodes CASSFQGTYE. The complete CDR3 reads CASSFQGTYEQYF. V usage is TRBV7-2 and J usage is TRBJ2-7; tentatively, D is TRBD1 (6 bases). Coverage ceases 3 residues before the CDR3 finishes, and the germline J gene fills in the end. In germline, CDR1 is SGHTA, CDR2 FQGNSA. V dropped 3 bases and J dropped 2 bases, with 8 bases sitting between them. CDR3 length: 13 residues.

A remark on this clone: Read coverage stops 3 residues before the CDR3 terminus; the germline J gene supplies the remainder. This chain connects TRBV9 to TRBJ2-7; possible D gene TRBD1, 6 bases. Trimming shortened V by 0 bases and J by 2 bases, and 9 bases separated the two germline ends. Germline values: CDR1 SGDLS, CDR2 YYNGEE. This CDR3 is 14 amino acids long. The covered CDR3 bases are TGTGCCAGCAGCGTAGGTAGGGGGACCTACGAG. This codes for CASSVGRGTYE. The CDR3, in full, reads CASSVGRGTYEQYF. The whole variable domain, filled in from reference TRBV9 and TRBJ2-7, reads DSGVTQTPKHLITATGQRVTLRCSPRSGDLSVYWYQQSLDQGLQFLIQYYNGEERAKGNILERFSAQQFPDLHSELNLSSLELGDSALYFCASSVGRGTYEQYFGPGTRLTVT.

About this clone: The CDR3 is cut off 3 residues early in the read; its end comes from the germline J gene. This chain uses TRBV5-4 with TRBJ1-1, with 8 bases that match TRBD1. V was pared by 4 bases and J by 1 base, with 6 bases of the junction left unmatched. Germline lookup yields CDR1 SGHNT and CDR2 YYREEE (reference sequence). CDR3 length: 15 residues. The CDR3: CASSTPQGGNTEAFF. The DNA read from the CDR3 is TGTGCCAGCAGCACACCACAGGGGGGGAACACTGAA.

About this clone itself: The missing CDR3 end, 3 residues past where the read stops, is filled in from the germline J gene. The chain combines TRBV11-2 with TRBJ1-1; D is undetermined. Trimming removed 1 base at V and 3 bases at J, with 9 bases between. The CDR3 has 14 amino acids. CDR1 is SGHAT and CDR2 is FQNNGV in the germline V gene. The CDR3 DNA, read in part, is TGTGCCAGCAGCTTAGTCTTCCGGGACACTGAA. Translated: CASSLVFRDTE. The whole CDR3 region reads CASSLVFRDTEAFF. The whole variable domain, filled in from reference TRBV11-2 and TRBJ1-1, reads EAGVAQSPRYKIIEKRQSVAFWCNPISGHATLYWYQQILGQGPKLLIQFQNNGVVDDSQLPKDRFSAERLKGVDSTLKIQPAKLEDSAVYLCASSLVFRDTEAFFGQGTRLTVV.

Turning to this clone: The read finishes 3 residues shy of the CDR3 end, and the germline J gene is used to complete it. This rearrangement joins TRBV18 to TRBJ1-2; the D gene is possibly TRBD1 (6 bases). Germline V gene sequence: CDR1 KGHSH, CDR2 LQKENI. CDR3 length: 16 amino acids. CDR3 loop: CASSPPGQPGGHDYTF. The sequenced part of the CDR3 DNA is TGTGCCAGCTCACCCCCTGGACAGCCAGGAGGTCACGAC.

About this clone itself: The observed sequence ends 3 residues before the CDR3 terminus, with the missing tail filled in from the germline J gene. This chain connects TRBV6-2 or TRBV6-3 to TRBJ2-1; D is possibly TRBD1 (7 bases). The CDR3 is made up of 14 amino acids. Germline V gene lookup returns CDR1 MNHEY and CDR2 SVGEGT. The ends were cut back, 6 bases at V and 0 bases at J, with 9 bases in the middle. The covered CDR3 bases are TGTGCCAGCAGGCGGGACAGCTCCTACAATGAG. Its protein product is CASRRDSSYNE. The full CDR3 reads CASRRDSSYNEQFF.

A remark on this clone: The CDR3 extends 3 residues past the end of the read, so its final part is completed from the germline J gene. This chain uses TRBV29-1 with TRBJ2-5; D gene uncertain. V was shortened by 4 bases and J by 4 bases, with 13 bases between the two germline ends. This CDR3 region has 13 residues. Germline-derived CDR1 and CDR2 are SQVTM and ANQGSEA. The covered CDR3 bases are TGCAGCGTTGGAGGAAGGGTTTCAGAGACC. Protein: CSVGGRVSET. The entire CDR3 is CSVGGRVSETQYF.

For this clone: The read terminates 3 residues before the CDR3 end, so the remaining end is supplied by the germline J gene. J is TRBJ2-7 and V is TRBV30; a weak D match, TRBD2 (6 bases). The CDR3 covers 14 residues. Trimming removed 5 bases at V and 5 bases at J, with 19 bases between. CDR1 and CDR2 from the germline V gene are GTSNPN and SVGIG (reference sequence). CDR3 region: CAWDWGEFPHEQYF. The CDR3 DNA, read in part, is TGTGCCTGGGATTGGGGGGAGTTCCCCCACGAG.

On this clone: Read data end 3 residues before the CDR3 end; the end is taken from the germline J gene. The chain is built from TRBV12-3 or TRBV12-4 and TRBJ2-3, with D possibly TRBD1 on 5 matching bases. This CDR3 spans 14 amino acids. Trimming left V 6 bases short and J 0 bases short, with 10 bases between. Incomplete CDR3 DNA: TGTGCCAGCAGCGCCGGACATAGCACAGATACG. It translates to CASSAGHSTDT. The full CDR3 sequence reads CASSAGHSTDTQYF.

This CDR3 reads CASSELTSGGALTDEQYF. CDR3 DNA (partial): TGTGCCAGCAGTGAACTTACTAGCGGGGGGGCCCTCACCGACGAG. The rearrangement links TRBV6-1 to TRBJ2-7; 13 bases are a match to TRBD2. The read comes to an end 3 residues before the CDR3 does, leaving the germline J gene to fill in the end. Unmatched junction bases numbered 12, after V lost 2 bases and J lost 5 bases. This CDR3 contains 18 residues. Germline assignment: CDR1 MNHNS and CDR2 SASEGT.

The covered CDR3 bases are TGTGCCAGCACCGGTAGACAGGGGGCCTGGGGAGAGACC. Translation: CASTGRQGAWGET. The full CDR3 sequence reads CASTGRQGAWGETQYF. The rearrangement joins TRBV2 to TRBJ2-5; 10 bases line up with TRBD1. The read ends 3 residues early relative to the CDR3; the germline J gene fills the gap. This CDR3 is built from 16 residues. The germline V gene has CDR1 SNHLY and CDR2 FYNNEI. V shed 7 bases and J 4 bases; nucleotides not matched to a gene: 12. Complete variable domain (other parts from reference TRBV2 and TRBJ2-5): EPEVTQTPSHQVTQMGQEVILRCVPISNHLYFYWYRQILGQKVEFLVSFYNNEISEKSEIFDDQFSVERPDGSNFTLKIRSTKLEDSAMYFCASTGRQGAWGETQYFGPGTRLLVL.

In the case of this clone: The read is 3 residues too short to cover the CDR3 end, so that end is filled in from the germline J gene. The V and J genes are TRBV7-2 and TRBJ1-1, with D possibly being TRBD1 (6 bases). V was shortened by 5 bases and J by 1 base, with 11 bases between the two germline ends. Germline loops: CDR1 SGHTA, CDR2 FQGNSA. This CDR3 contains 14 residues. The CDR3 here is CASSADSSNTEAFF. The part of the CDR3 DNA that was read is TGTGCCAGCAGCGCGGACAGTTCGAACACTGAA.

As concerns this clone: The CDR3 is cut off 3 residues early in the read; its end comes from the germline J gene. This chain uses TRBV5-4 with TRBJ2-5, with 14 positions matching TRBD2. CDR3 length equals 16 residues. V shed 7 bases and J 4 bases; nucleotides not matched to a gene: 9. CDR1 and CDR2 (germline): SGHNT, YYREEE (reference sequence). The CDR3 sequence is CASQRLAGGRAETQYF. The CDR3 DNA, read in part, is TGTGCCAGCCAAAGACTAGCGGGGGGGCGGGCAGAGACC.

To note about this clone: The CDR3 end falls 3 residues outside the read, so it is completed with the germline J gene. This chain links TRBV29-1 with TRBJ2-1, with 10 bases lining up with TRBD1. Losses at the gene ends were 6 bases for V and 0 bases for J; bases not matched to a gene: 5. CDR3 length equals 15 residues. Germline CDR1 and CDR2: SQVTM and ANQGSEA. The part of the CDR3 DNA that was read is TGCAGCGTCTCCGGACAGGGGGTCTCCTACAATGAG. It codes for CSVSGQGVSYNE. The whole CDR3 is CSVSGQGVSYNEQFF.